This T cell receptor (beta chain) was observed in a study of blood T cells in healthy people across ages. Study-wide points: The diversity estimates, figures obtained from one million T cells, were considered underestimates.

Turning to this clonotype: Its antigen is undetermined. A read error may produce the germline difference seen at one junction end.

A second roughly 7 to 12 cycle PCR used barcoded and J-beta primers. TCRdb re-derived calls from the 5' RACE reads in MiXCR, one entry per CDR3 protein. The sample shows around 970,000 distinct CDR3 sequences, roughly 47% of them seen only once. The individuals who served as donors were healthy Caucasians living in Russia, aged about 6 to 100. The CDR3 totals 15 residues. Germline CDR1 reads MGHDK; CDR2 reads SYGVNS. The V call is TRBV25-1, the J call TRBJ2-5, with D perhaps matching TRBD1 (6 bases). Sequencing was performed on blood. The receptor comes from a woman aged 55-69 years in good health. The CDR3 nucleotides read TGTGCCGGCAGTGAGGGAACAGGGATAGGGGAGACCCAGTACTTC. Protein product: CAGSEGTGIGETQYF.